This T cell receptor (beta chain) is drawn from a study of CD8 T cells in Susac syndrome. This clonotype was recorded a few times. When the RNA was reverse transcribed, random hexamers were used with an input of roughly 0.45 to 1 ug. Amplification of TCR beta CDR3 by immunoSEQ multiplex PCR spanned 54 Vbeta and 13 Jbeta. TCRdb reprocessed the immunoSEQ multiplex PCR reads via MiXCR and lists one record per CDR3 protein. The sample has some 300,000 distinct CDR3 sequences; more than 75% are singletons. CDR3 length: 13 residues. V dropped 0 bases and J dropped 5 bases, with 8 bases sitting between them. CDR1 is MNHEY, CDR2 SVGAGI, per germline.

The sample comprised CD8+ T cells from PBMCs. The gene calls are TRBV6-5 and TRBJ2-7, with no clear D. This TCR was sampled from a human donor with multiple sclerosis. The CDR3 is CASSYSRMHEQYF. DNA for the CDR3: TGTGCCAGCAGTTACTCCCGTATGCACGAGCAGTACTTC.